Listed here are 17 T cell receptor beta chains from one sample, sequenced in a study of CD8 T cells in ankylosing spondylitis. General observations from the study: Characteristic of ankylosing spondylitis blood, it appeared, was a TCR beta motif comprising roughly 8 highly homologous variants.

TCRdb reprocessed the 5' RACE reads via MiXCR and lists one record per CDR3 protein. The sample has around 770,000 distinct CDR3 sequences; around 20% are singletons. These TCRs are of unknown antigen specificity. Material for sequencing was blood, either unsorted or a sorted T cell fraction (not recorded which). The receptor set was obtained from a male donor with ankylosing spondylitis.

The CDR3 loop is CASSEGLAGRDEQFF. The CDR3 region has the DNA TGTGCCAGCAGTGAGGGACTAGCGGGGAGAGATGAGCAGTTCTTC. The chain combines TRBV12-3 or TRBV12-4 with TRBJ2-1, with TRBD2 identical over 13 bases. V trimming: 5 bases; J trimming: 8 bases; junction bases outside the gene matches: 6. This CDR3 region has 15 residues.

This clonotype was counted only a few times. A junction boundary mismatches the germline segment, possibly from a read error. The rearrangement joins TRBV7-2 to TRBJ2-1; tentative D call: TRBD2 (5 bases). The CDR3 runs 12 residues. Germline CDR1 reads SGHTA; CDR2 reads FQGNSA. The CDR3 sequence: CASSLGRDQWVF. CDR3 in DNA: TGTGCCAGCAGCTTAGGTCGGGATCAATGGGTCTTC.

This clonotype was picked up a small number of times. J is TRBJ2-6 and V is TRBV28; D unresolved. CDR1 and CDR2 (germline): MDHEN, SYDVKM. Trimming took off 6 bases at V and 0 bases at J, with 6 bases between the two ends. This CDR3 has 14 amino acids. The CDR3 bases are TGTGCCAGCAGATACAGCTCTGGGGCCAACGTCCTGACTTTC. Its translation: CASRYSSGANVLTF.

The chain joins TRBV19 to TRBJ1-5; the D is unclear. Germline CDR1 is LNHDA and CDR2 is SQIVND (reference sequence). The CDR3 spans 12 residues. V lost 2 bases to trimming and J lost 5 bases, with 4 bases between them. In DNA, the CDR3 is TGTGCCAGTAGTATAAAAGATCAGCCCCAGCATTTT. Encoded protein: CASSIKDQPQHF. The full variable domain, completed using reference TRBV19 and TRBJ1-5, is DGGITQSPKYLFRKEGQNVTLSCEQNLNHDAMYWYRQDPGQGLRLIYYSQIVNDFQKGDIAEGYSVSREKKESFPLTVTSAQKNPTAFYLCASSIKDQPQHFGDGTRLSIL.

This rearrangement joins TRBV12-3 or TRBV12-4 to TRBJ2-3, with 11 bases matching TRBD2. The CDR3 contains 16 residues. Trimming at V came to 3 bases and at J to 4 bases, leaving 6 bases not matched to a gene. In DNA, the CDR3 is TGTGCCAGCAGTTTCCCGACTAGCGGGGCCTCAGATACGCAGTATTTT. This sequence encodes CASSFPTSGASDTQYF.

In this sample, this clonotype turned up a few times. V gene TRBV7-2 combines with J gene TRBJ1-2; 8 nucleotides agree with TRBD1. V trimming: 0 bases; J trimming: 4 bases; junction bases outside the gene matches: 10. CDR1 and CDR2 (germline): SGHTA, FQGNSA. This CDR3 contains 17 residues. The CDR3 nucleotides are TGTGCCAGCAGCTTAGCGCATGTAGGACAGGGAATCTATGGCTACACCTTC. Translation gives CASSLAHVGQGIYGYTF.

J is TRBJ2-1 and V is TRBV4-2; 9 positions match TRBD2. Trimming removed 0 bases from V and 3 bases from J; junction bases left unmatched: 3. Per the germline V gene, CDR1 is LGHNA and CDR2 is YNFKEQ. CDR3 length equals 16 residues. CDR3 nucleotide sequence: TGTGCCAGCAGCCAAGAAAGACTAGCGGTCTACAATGAGCAGTTCTTC. Protein: CASSQERLAVYNEQFF.

The rearrangement joins TRBV7-9 to TRBJ2-7, with TRBD1 matching over 8 bases. The CDR3 runs 15 residues. From germline, CDR1 is SEHNR and CDR2 FQNEAQ (reference sequence). Trimming at V came to 1 base and at J to 3 bases, leaving 5 bases not matched to a gene. The CDR3 DNA follows: TGTGCCAGCAGCTTAGGGGACAGGATCGTCTACGAGCAGTACTTC. Translated: CASSLGDRIVYEQYF.

This clonotype was seen a handful of times. The chain employs TRBV2 and TRBJ2-5; D possibly uses TRBD1 or TRBD2 (5 bases each). CDR3 size: 15 residues. Germline-derived CDR1 and CDR2 are SNHLY and FYNNEI. Between the trimmed V and J ends, which lost 6 bases and 3 bases, there was a span of 17 bases. CDR3 region: CASSFAGTDKETQYF. CDR3 nucleotide sequence: TGTGCCAGCAGCTTTGCCGGGACGGACAAAGAGACCCAGTACTTC.

The chain is built from TRBV9 and TRBJ2-7, with D tentatively TRBD1 (6 bases). The CDR3 consists of 15 residues. The V gene's germline CDR1 is SGDLS and CDR2 YYNGEE. Trimming removed 4 bases at V and 2 bases at J, with 16 bases between. This CDR3 reads CASSIRTALTYEQYF. CDR3 nucleotide sequence: TGTGCCAGCAGCATACGGACAGCCTTAACCTACGAGCAGTACTTC.

J is TRBJ2-5 and V is TRBV18; D not resolved. There are 14 residues in the CDR3. Germline CDR1 and CDR2: KGHSH and LQKENI. V gave up 3 bases and J gave up 1 base, with 9 bases separating them. The CDR3 nucleotides are TGTGCCAGCTCACCCTCCGGCTTCCAAGAGACCCAGTACTTC. This gives the protein CASSPSGFQETQYF.

This clonotype was seen at least ten times. The chain recombines TRBV12-3 or TRBV12-4 with TRBJ1-2; 7 bases line up with TRBD1. V lost 4 bases, J lost 1 base, and 3 bases stayed unmatched. The CDR3 has 14 residues. This CDR3 reads CASSSGTVNYGYTF. CDR3 DNA sequence: TGTGCCAGCAGTTCCGGGACAGTTAACTATGGCTACACCTTC.

The chain recombines TRBV7-2 with TRBJ2-2, with 9 bases identical to TRBD2. CDR3 length: 15 amino acids. J gave up 4 bases and V 4 bases, and 4 bases lay outside the gene matches. The germline gives CDR1 SGHTA, CDR2 FQGNSA. CDR3 sequence (DNA): TGTGCCAGCAGCTATCGTAGCGGGAGCACCGGGGAGCTGTTTTTT. Translated, it gives CASSYRSGSTGELFF.

This clonotype was counted between two and nine times. The V and J genes are TRBV11-2 and TRBJ2-2; tentatively, D is TRBD2 (5 bases). Trimming took off 1 base at V and 1 base at J, with 10 bases between the two ends. Looked up from germline, CDR1 is SGHAT and CDR2 is FQNNGV. CDR3 length: 16 residues. The CDR3: CASSLGGWGNTGELFF. CDR3 coding DNA: TGTGCCAGCAGCTTAGGAGGGTGGGGGAACACCGGGGAGCTGTTTTTT.

CDR3 loop: CASSASLNTEAFF. CDR3 nucleotides: TGTGCCAGCAGTGCCAGCCTGAACACTGAAGCTTTCTTT. The V call is TRBV25-1, the J call TRBJ1-1; the D is unclear. The V gene lost 4 bases and the J gene lost 0 bases, with 6 bases spanning the gap. Germline V gives CDR1 MGHDK, CDR2 SYGVNS. The CDR3 covers 13 residues.

The chain employs TRBV12-3 or TRBV12-4 and TRBJ2-3; TRBD1 might be the D (5 bases). CDR3 length: 15 amino acids. V lost 3 bases and J lost 2, with 12 bases in between. The CDR3 DNA is TGTGCCAGCAGTTTCACCATAGGGGACACAGATACGCAGTATTTT. As protein: CASSFTIGDTDTQYF.

The J gene is TRBJ2-2, the V gene TRBV24-1; tentatively, D is TRBD1 (6 bases). Looked up from germline, CDR1 is KGHDR and CDR2 is SFDVKD. Trimming removed 4 bases from V and 1 base from J, with 9 bases in between. This CDR3 is built from 15 residues. Here the CDR3 reads CATSEADRNTGELFF. The CDR3 bases are TGTGCCACCAGTGAGGCGGACAGGAACACCGGGGAGCTGTTTTTT.